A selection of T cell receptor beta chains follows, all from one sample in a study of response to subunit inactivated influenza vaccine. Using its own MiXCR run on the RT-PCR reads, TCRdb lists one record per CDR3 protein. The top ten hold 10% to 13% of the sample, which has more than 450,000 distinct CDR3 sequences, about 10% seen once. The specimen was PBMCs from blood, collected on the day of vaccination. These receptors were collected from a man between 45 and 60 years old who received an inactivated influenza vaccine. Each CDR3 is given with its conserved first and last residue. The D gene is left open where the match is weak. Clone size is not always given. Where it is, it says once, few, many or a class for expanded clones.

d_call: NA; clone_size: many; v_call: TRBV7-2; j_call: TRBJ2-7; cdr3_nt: TGTGCCAGCAGCCCCGACAGTGGGGTCTACGAGCAGTACTTC; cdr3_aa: CASSPDSGVYEQYF
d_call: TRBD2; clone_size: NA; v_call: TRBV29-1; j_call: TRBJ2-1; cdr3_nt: TGCAGCGAAAACGGACTAGCGGGCAATGAGCAGTTCTTC; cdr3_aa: CSENGLAGNEQFF
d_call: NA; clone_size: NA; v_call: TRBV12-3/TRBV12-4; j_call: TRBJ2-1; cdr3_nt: TGTGCCAGCAGTCGAAGGAGGGGAAAGCCGAGCTTCTACAATGAGCAGTTCTTC; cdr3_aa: CASSRRRGKPSFYNEQFF
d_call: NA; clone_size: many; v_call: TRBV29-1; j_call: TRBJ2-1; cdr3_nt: TGCAGCGTTGCCGGTGTTGAGCAGTTCTTC; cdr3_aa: CSVAGVEQFF
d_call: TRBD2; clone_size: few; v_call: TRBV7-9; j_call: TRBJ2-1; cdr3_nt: TGTGCCAGCAGCTTAGTAAGCGGGAGGACGGGTGAGCAGTTCTTC; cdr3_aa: CASSLVSGRTGEQFF
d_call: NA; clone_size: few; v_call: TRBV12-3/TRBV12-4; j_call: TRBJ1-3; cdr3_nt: TGTGCCAGCTCATTGTCGAGGGGAAACACCATATATTTT; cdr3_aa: CASSLSRGNTIYF
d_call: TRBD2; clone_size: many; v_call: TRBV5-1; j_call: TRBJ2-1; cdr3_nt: TGCGCCAGCAGCTTGGCTAGCGGGCAAAATGAGCAGTTCTTC; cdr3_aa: CASSLASGQNEQFF
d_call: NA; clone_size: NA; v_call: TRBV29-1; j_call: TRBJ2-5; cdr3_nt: TGCAGCGTTGGGGAGGCCGGTGGGACCCAGTACTTC; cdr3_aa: CSVGEAGGTQYF
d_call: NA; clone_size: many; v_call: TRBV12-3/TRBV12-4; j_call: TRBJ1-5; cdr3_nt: TGTGCCAGCAGTTTCTTAGGTCAGCCCCAGCATTTT; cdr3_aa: CASSFLGQPQHF
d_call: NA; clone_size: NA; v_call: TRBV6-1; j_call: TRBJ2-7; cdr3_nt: TGTGCCAGCAGTGAAGTGTACCCAACCTACGAGCAGTACTTC; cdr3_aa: CASSEVYPTYEQYF
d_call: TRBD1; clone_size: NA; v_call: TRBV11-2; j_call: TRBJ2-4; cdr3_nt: TGTGCCAGTAGGGACAGTTTAGCCAAAAACATTCAGTACTTC; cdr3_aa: CASRDSLAKNIQYF
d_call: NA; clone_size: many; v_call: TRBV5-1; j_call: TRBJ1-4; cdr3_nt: TGCGCCAGCAGCTTGGATTTGGACAGTGTAGGGGAAAAACTGTTTTTT; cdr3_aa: CASSLDLDSVGEKLFF
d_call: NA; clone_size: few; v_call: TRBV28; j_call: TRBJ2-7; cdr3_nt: TGTGCCAGCAGCCCTACCGGGACACGCACCTACGAGCAGTACTTC; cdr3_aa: CASSPTGTRTYEQYF
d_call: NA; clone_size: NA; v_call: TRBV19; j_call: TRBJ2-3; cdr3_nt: TGTGCCAGTAGTATAGGGCCTAGGACAGATACGCAGTATTTT; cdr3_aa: CASSIGPRTDTQYF
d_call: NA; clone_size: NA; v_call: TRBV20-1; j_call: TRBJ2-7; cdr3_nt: TGCAGTGCTAGAGATCTTGGACGGACCAACTACGAGCAGTACTTC; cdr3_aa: CSARDLGRTNYEQYF
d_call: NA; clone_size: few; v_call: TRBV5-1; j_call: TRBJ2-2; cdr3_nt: TGCGCCAGCAGCTTGGAAGAGGTCGGGGAGCTGTTTTTT; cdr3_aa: CASSLEEVGELFF
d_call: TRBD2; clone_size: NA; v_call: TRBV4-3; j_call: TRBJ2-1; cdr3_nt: TGCGCCAGCAGCCACCTCAGCGGGATTCCGAATGAGCAGTTCTTC; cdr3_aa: CASSHLSGIPNEQFF
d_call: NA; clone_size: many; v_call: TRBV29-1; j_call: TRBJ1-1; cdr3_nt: TGCAGCGTTGAATTCGGCCCTCCTACAGGGCACGACACTGAAGCTTTCTTT; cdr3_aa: CSVEFGPPTGHDTEAFF
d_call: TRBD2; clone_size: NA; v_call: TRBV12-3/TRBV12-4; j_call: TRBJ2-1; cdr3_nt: TGTGCCAGCAGTTTAGATGGGACTAGCGGGCGTAACAATGAGCAGTTCTTC; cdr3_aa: CASSLDGTSGRNNEQFF
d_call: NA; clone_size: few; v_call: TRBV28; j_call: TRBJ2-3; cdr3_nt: TGTGCCAGCAGTTTAGGGAGGCTTGGTACGCAGTATTTT; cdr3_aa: CASSLGRLGTQYF
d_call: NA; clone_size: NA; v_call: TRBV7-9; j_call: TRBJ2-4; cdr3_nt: TGTGCCAGCAGCGTAGAGGCCCTAGAGGGAAACATTCAGTACTTC; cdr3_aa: CASSVEALEGNIQYF
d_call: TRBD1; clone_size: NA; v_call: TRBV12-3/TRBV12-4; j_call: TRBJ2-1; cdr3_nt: TGTGCCAGCAGCACGGACAGGGTGGACAATGAGCAGTTCTTC; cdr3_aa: CASSTDRVDNEQFF
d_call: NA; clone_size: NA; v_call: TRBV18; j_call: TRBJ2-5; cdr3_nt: TGTGCCAGCTCACCACCGTCCAGTAAGACCCAGTACTTC; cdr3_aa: CASSPPSSKTQYF
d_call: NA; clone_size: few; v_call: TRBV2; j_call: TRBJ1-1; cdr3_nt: TGTGCCAGCAGTATCGGACCGAACTCTGAAGCTTTCTTT; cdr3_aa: CASSIGPNSEAFF
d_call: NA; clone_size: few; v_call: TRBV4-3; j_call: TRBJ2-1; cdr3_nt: TGCGCCAGCAGCCAAGATGAGGTGAGCTCCTACAATGAGCAGTTCTTC; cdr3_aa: CASSQDEVSSYNEQFF
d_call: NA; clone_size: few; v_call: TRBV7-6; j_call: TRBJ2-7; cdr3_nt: TGTGCCAGCAGCTTAGTCCAGGTGGGCGAGCAGTACTTC; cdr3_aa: CASSLVQVGEQYF
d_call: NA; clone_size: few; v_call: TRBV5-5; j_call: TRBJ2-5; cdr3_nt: TGTGCCAGCACGGTTCTTCCCGGAGAGACCCAGTACTTC; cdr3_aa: CASTVLPGETQYF
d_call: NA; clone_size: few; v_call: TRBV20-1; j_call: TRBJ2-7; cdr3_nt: TGCAGTCTCAGGGAGGGGGGTTACGAGCAGTACTTC; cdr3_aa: CSLREGGYEQYF
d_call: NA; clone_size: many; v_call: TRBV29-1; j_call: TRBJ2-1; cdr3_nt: TGCAGCGTTGGAAAGAGGGATGAGCAGTTCTTC; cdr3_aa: CSVGKRDEQFF
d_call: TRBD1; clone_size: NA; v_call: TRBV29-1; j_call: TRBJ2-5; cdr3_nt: TGCAGCGTAACCAGGGGGCCCCCGGGAGAGACCCAGTACTTC; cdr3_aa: CSVTRGPPGETQYF
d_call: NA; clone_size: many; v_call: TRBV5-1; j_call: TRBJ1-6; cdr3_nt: TGCGCCAGCAGCTTGGGAAGAGGTGGTTCACCCCTCCACTTT; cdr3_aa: CASSLGRGGSPLHF
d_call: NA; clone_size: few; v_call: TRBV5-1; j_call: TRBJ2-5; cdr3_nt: TGCGCCAGCAGCTTGGGGACTAACCAGCAAGAGACCCAGTACTTC; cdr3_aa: CASSLGTNQQETQYF
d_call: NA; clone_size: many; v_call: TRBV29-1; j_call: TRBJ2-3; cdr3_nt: TGCAGCGTTCCCGAGACTATGGGAAGCCCAGATACGCAGTATTTT; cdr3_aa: CSVPETMGSPDTQYF
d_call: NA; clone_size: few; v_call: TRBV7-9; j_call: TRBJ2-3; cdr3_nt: TGTGCCAGCAGCTTAGGGGGCTACGCTGGAGATACGCAGTATTTT; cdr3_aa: CASSLGGYAGDTQYF
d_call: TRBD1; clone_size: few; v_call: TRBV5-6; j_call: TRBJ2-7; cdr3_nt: TGTGCCAGCAGCTGGACAGGGAGTGGCTACGAGCAGTACTTC; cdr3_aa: CASSWTGSGYEQYF
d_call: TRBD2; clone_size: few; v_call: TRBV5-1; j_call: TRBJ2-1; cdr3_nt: TGCGCCAGCAGCTTGGCCGTAGCGGGGGGGTCGAATGAGCAGTTCTTC; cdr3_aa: CASSLAVAGGSNEQFF
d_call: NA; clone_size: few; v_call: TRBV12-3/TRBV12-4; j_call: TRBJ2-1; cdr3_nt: TGTGCCAGCAGCGTAGCTAGTGCGTACAATGAGCAGTTCTTC; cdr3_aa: CASSVASAYNEQFF
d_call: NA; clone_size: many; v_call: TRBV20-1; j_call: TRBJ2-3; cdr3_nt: TGCAGTGCTAGTGGTCAGTCTAGCACAGATACGCAGTATTTT; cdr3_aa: CSASGQSSTDTQYF
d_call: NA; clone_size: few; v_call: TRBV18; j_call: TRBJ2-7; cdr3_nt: TGTGCCAGCTCACCAAGTTGGGGGCAGGGCGAGCAGTACTTC; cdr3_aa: CASSPSWGQGEQYF
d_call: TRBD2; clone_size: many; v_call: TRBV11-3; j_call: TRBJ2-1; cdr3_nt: TGTGCCAGCAGCTTAGTGTCTGTTAATTTACTAAGCGGGAGAGAAAGGAATGAGCAGTTCTTC; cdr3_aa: CASSLVSVNLLSGRERNEQFF